This TCR beta chain is drawn from a study of graft-versus-host responses after intestinal transplantation (dated by TCRdb to the early 2020s). About the study as a whole: The transplants that recipients got were multivisceral, liver-intestinal, or isolated intestinal. Graft-versus-host and host-versus-graft alloreactive T cell clones were tracked in the graft, circulation and bone marrow after intestinal transplantation using bulk TCR-beta CDR3 sequencing. Every recipient was given anti-thymocyte globulin induction, followed by about three years of maintenance tacrolimus and steroids. Samples from a few later patients were sequenced in-house on an Illumina MiSeq with MiXCR processing rather than by the commercial service. To identify alloreactive clones, pre-transplant mixed lymphocyte reaction products were sequenced and then compared with unstimulated pre-transplant donor and recipient T cells. Donor T cell macrochimerism was defined as a peak of at least 4% donor T cells among recipient peripheral blood mononuclear cells. A cohort of about 25 intestinal transplant recipients, including one retransplant, was enrolled, and a few patients lacking pretransplant specimens were excluded.

The sample holds a few counts of this clone. There is no known antigen for this receptor. No qualities accompany the bases; no much larger clone lies one base away. Blood samples were collected up to 4 times in the first month after transplant and then at least monthly when available. Library construction relied on the immunoSEQ multiplex PCR assay. Adaptive Biotechnologies carried out high-throughput TCR-beta CDR3 sequencing of genomic DNA for most patients. Per the original workflow: Adaptive's ImmunoSEQ software was the source of the TCR sequencing data for about 18 patients, while a few other patients were processed with MiXCR and VDJtools. CDR3 nucleotide sequences shared by donor and recipient were removed because the origin of these sequences could not be assigned. Alloreactive clones required at least 2-fold expansion over unstimulated cells and minimum CFSE-low frequency of 0.002% (template counts) or 0.001% (read counts). Mappable clones were those detected in sequenced pre-transplant spleen, lymph node, or MLR CFSE-low populations of the donor or recipient. The cumulative frequency of alloreactive clones was calculated as a percentage of all sequences, weighted by copy number. TCRdb stores this immuneACCESS table with in-frame sequences only. Part of the clones is absent; in the studies checked, under half of the shortfall reflects unresolved V genes, and no reason is known for the rest. V and J calls and clone size are as listed in that table; D and trimming were resolved from the DNA. Counted in this sample were roughly 9,800 clones; under 95% of them appeared once. Over 2% of the sample comes from the top ten.

The germline V gene encodes CDR1 MNHNS and CDR2 SASEGT. V loses 8 bases of germline sequence and J loses 0 bases, and the interval between the two ends is 11 bases. The CDR3 contains 15 residues, cysteine and phenylalanine counted. Only CDR3 DNA remains: 45 bases, in frame from the first base. Broader findings and caveats from the paper: GvH clones were detected in recipient bone marrow, and some appeared earlier in ileal mucosa or blood, consistent with an intestinal mucosal origin. The conclusions were limited by the relatively low number and heterogeneity of the intestinal transplant patients. In the allografts of patients with donor T cell macrochimerism, GvH to HvG T cell clonal ratios were high. Early after transplant, peak levels of circulating GvH clones were found to be associated with declines in HvG clones.

The sequencing here drew on PBMCs, taken roughly 46 days after intestinal transplant. The sequence came from a human patient who received an intestinal transplant, so some T cells may come from the graft donor. The chain is encoded by TRBV6-1 joined to TRBJ1-6; possibly the D gene is TRBD1, per 6 matching bases. The CDR3 region has the sequence CASRTESSYNSPLHF. The DNA sequence is given as TGTGCCAGCCGGACAGAGAGCTCCTATAATTCACCCCTCCACTTT.